Following are 11 T cell receptor beta chains from one sample sequenced in a study of T cell repertoires in cytomegalovirus infection. TCRdb reanalysed the reads using MiXCR and keeps one entry per CDR3 protein. This table has 300,000 to 400,000 distinct CDR3 sequences, almost 30% appearing once. No antigen has been assigned to these receptors. Material: cultured PBMCs, obtained from culture after CMV antigen stimulation. These receptors were obtained from a human donor in good health (CMV status not recorded). Some clones in this sample may be carry-over from other donors' samples.

In its sample, this clonotype was seen a few times. The chain has TRBV7-2 and TRBJ2-5; 10 nucleotides line up with TRBD2. The CDR3 covers 16 residues. In germline, CDR1 is SGHTA, CDR2 FQGNSA. The junction had 11 bases not matched to a gene; V was cut back by 5 bases and J by 5 bases. This CDR3 reads CASSKKIAGGGETQYF. Here the CDR3 DNA reads TGTGCCAGCAGCAAGAAGATAGCGGGAGGAGGTGAGACCCAGTACTTC.

The J gene is TRBJ2-1, the V gene TRBV7-3; no reliable D call. V was shortened by 5 bases and J by 8 bases, with 16 bases between the two germline ends. This CDR3 region has 14 residues. Germline V gene sequence: CDR1 SGHTA, CDR2 FQGTGA. In DNA, the CDR3 is TGTGCCAGCAGCAGTCCAGGTCAGTTTGATGAGCAGTTCTTC. Translated: CASSSPGQFDEQFF.

The chain employs TRBV15 and TRBJ2-3, with 10 bases matching TRBD2. Unmatched junction bases numbered 2, after V lost 2 bases and J lost 0 bases. Per germline, CDR1 LNHNV and CDR2 YYDKDF (reference sequence). This CDR3 has 16 amino acids. CDR3 in DNA: TGTGCCACCAGCAGATCACTAGCGGGGAGCACAGATACGCAGTATTTT. Residues: CATSRSLAGSTDTQYF.

The chain joins TRBV25-1 to TRBJ2-7; 9 nucleotides match TRBD2. The V gene end was trimmed by 0 bases and the J gene end by 5 bases; junction bases not matched to a gene: 11. CDR1 and CDR2 (germline): MGHDK, SYGVNS. The CDR3 totals 17 residues. DNA for the CDR3: TGTGCCAGCAGTGAATACGGTAGCGGGAGAGGTTTCCACGAGCAGTACTTC. It yields the protein CASSEYGSGRGFHEQYF.

The rearrangement uses TRBV12-3 or TRBV12-4 and TRBJ1-5; D call uncertain. This CDR3 has 18 residues. Trimming pared 3 bases from V and 5 bases from J, leaving 23 bases between. In DNA form, the CDR3 reads TGTGCCAGCAGTTTTAACGGACGGTGGGTTGGGGAACATCAGCCCCAGCATTTT. Translating it yields CASSFNGRWVGEHQPQHF.

This clonotype was observed a few times. The chain is built from TRBV7-2 and TRBJ1-2; TRBD1 is a possible D gene (5 bases). The CDR3 is 15 amino acids. Trimming left V 2 bases short and J 3 bases short, with 13 bases between. Germline V CDR1 and CDR2: SGHTA, FQGNSA. The CDR3: CASSLTGAGDYGYTF. The DNA for the CDR3 is TGTGCCAGCAGCTTAACCGGGGCAGGAGACTATGGCTACACCTTC.

This clonotype was detected a few times. The chain couples TRBV6-1 to TRBJ1-4; D possibly corresponds to TRBD1 (6 bases). Trimming shortened V by 0 bases and J by 6 bases, and 17 bases separated the two germline ends. Germline values: CDR1 MNHNS, CDR2 SASEGT. The CDR3 has 17 amino acids. This CDR3 reads CASSEALRQAGDEKLFF. CDR3 DNA: TGTGCCAGCAGTGAAGCCCTACGACAGGCAGGAGATGAAAAACTGTTTTTT.

This clonotype was found a few times. V and J are TRBV4-1 and TRBJ1-2; D is unresolved. CDR1 is MGHRA and CDR2 is YSYEKL in the germline V gene. The CDR3 has 15 residues. The ends were cut back, 0 bases at V and 5 bases at J, with 13 bases in the middle. Written as DNA, the CDR3 is TGCGCCAGCAGCCAAGATAGCGGAACTTCTTATGGCTACACCTTC. Protein product: CASSQDSGTSYGYTF.

On this clonotype itself: This may come from a read error, since a much larger clone is one base off. The chain links TRBV24-1 to TRBJ1-5; D possibly corresponds to TRBD1 (5 bases). The CDR3 runs to 12 residues. V lost 9 bases to trimming and J lost 3 bases, with 8 bases between them. Germline V gene data show CDR1 as KGHDR and CDR2 as SFDVKD. The chain's CDR3 is CATQGNNQPQHF. CDR3 in DNA: TGTGCCACCCAGGGTAACAATCAGCCCCAGCATTTT.

V and J are TRBV19 and TRBJ1-6; 7 positions match TRBD1. Germline trimming cut 6 bases from V and 7 bases from J; bases unmatched to any gene: 9. The CDR3 length is 15 residues. CDR1 and CDR2 (germline): LNHDA, SQIVND (reference sequence). This CDR3 reads CASRTSTGTNSPLHF. The CDR3 coding sequence is TGTGCCAGTAGGACCTCGACAGGGACGAATTCACCCCTCCACTTT.

The V and J genes are TRBV11-2 and TRBJ2-1; D ambiguous. The CDR3 loop spans 15 amino acids. The V gene lost 1 base and the J gene lost 14 bases, with 21 bases spanning the gap. CDR1 and CDR2 (germline): SGHAT, FQNNGV. The DNA for the CDR3 is TGTGCCAGCAGCTTAGTTTACTCCAGTCCGGATAAGGAGTTCTTC. It specifies CASSLVYSSPDKEFF.